This TCR beta chain was recorded in a study of T cell responses to AZD1222 COVID-19 vaccine. The study's findings and limits: Repertoires were obtained solely post-peak T cell response. A rise in Spike-specific TCR breadth and depth followed two AZD1222 doses.

Of note for this clone: Its antigen is not identified.

CDR1 is KGHSH, CDR2 LQKENI, per germline. The CDR3 totals 17 residues. With V trimmed by 2 bases and J by 1 base, 6 bases remained unmatched. Profiled with immunoSEQ multiplex PCR; TCRdb holds only in-frame clones, not every one. The sample has approximately 200,000 clones, about 94% seen once. This receptor was taken from an adult who received the AZD1222 COVID-19 vaccine. The material was peripheral blood, obtained 28 days after the second AZD1222 dose. This chain uses TRBV18 with TRBJ2-7, with TRBD1 matching over 12 bases. This chain's CDR3 is CASSPGTGGAGSYEQYF. The DNA of the CDR3 is TGTGCCAGCTCACCAGGGACAGGGGGCGCGGGTTCCTACGAGCAGTACTTC.